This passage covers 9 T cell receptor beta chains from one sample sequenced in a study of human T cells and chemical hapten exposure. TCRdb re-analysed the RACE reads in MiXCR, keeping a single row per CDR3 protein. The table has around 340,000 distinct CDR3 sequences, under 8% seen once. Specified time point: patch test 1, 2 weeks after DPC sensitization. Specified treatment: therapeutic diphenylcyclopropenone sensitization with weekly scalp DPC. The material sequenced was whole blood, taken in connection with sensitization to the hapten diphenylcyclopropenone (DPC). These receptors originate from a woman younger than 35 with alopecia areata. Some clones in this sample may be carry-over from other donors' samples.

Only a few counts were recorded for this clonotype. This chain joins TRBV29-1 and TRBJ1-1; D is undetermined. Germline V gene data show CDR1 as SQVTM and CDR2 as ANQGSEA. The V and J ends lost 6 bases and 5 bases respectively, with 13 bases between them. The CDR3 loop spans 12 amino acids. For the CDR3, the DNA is TGCAGCGTGACGTCCGGACGTACTGAAGCTTTCTTT. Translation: CSVTSGRTEAFF.

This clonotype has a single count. The CDR3 DNA reads as TGTGCCAGCAGTGAAGCGTCCTATGGCTACACCTTC. Translation: CASSEASYGYTF. The chain combines TRBV2 with TRBJ1-2; D gene uncertain. V lost 0 bases and J lost 4, with 3 bases in between. Germline V gene data show CDR1 as SNHLY and CDR2 as FYNNEI. CDR3 length equals 12 residues. The whole variable domain, remainder taken from reference TRBV2 and TRBJ1-2, is EPEVTQTPSHQVTQMGQEVILRCVPISNHLYFYWYRQILGQKVEFLVSFYNNEISEKSEIFDDQFSVERPDGSNFTLKIRSTKLEDSAMYFCASSEASYGYTFGSGTRLTVV.

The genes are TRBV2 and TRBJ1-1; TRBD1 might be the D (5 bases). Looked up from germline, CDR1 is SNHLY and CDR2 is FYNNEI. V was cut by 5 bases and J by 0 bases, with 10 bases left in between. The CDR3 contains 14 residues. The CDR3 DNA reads TGTGCCAGCAGTTCTAGGACAATGAACACTGAAGCTTTCTTT. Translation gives CASSSRTMNTEAFF.

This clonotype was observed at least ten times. CDR3 loop: CASSLAGALSGANVLTF. The CDR3 nucleotides are TGCGCCAGCAGCTTGGCGGGGGCTCTCTCTGGGGCCAACGTCCTGACTTTC. J is TRBJ2-6 and V is TRBV5-1, with D perhaps being TRBD1 or TRBD2 (6 bases each). This CDR3 spans 17 amino acids. V was shortened by 0 bases and J by 0 bases, with 10 bases between the two germline ends. Germline loops: CDR1 SGHRS, CDR2 YFSETQ.

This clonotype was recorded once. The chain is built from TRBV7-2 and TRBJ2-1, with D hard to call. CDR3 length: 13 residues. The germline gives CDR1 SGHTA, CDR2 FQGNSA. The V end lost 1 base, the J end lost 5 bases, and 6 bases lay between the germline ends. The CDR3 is CASSLEVDNEQFF. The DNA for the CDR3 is TGTGCCAGCAGCTTAGAGGTGGACAATGAGCAGTTCTTC.

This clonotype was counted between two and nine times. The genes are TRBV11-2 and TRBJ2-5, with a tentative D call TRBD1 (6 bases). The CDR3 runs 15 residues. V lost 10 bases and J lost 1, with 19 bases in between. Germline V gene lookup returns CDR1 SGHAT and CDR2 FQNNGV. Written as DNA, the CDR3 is TGTGCCAACGGCCCGGGCACAGGGCTCCAAGAGACCCAGTACTTC. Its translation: CANGPGTGLQETQYF.

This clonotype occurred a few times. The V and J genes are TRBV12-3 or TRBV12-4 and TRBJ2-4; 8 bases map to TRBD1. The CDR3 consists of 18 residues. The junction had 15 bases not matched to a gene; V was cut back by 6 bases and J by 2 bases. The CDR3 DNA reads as TGTGCCAGCAGCCAAAGGACAGGGAAGCAAGTATCCAAAAACATTCAGTACTTC. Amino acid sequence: CASSQRTGKQVSKNIQYF.

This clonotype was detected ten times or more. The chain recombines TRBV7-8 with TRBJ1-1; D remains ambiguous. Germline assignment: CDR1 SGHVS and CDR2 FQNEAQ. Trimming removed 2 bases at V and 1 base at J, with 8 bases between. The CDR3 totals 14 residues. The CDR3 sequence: CASSLTYRNTEAFF. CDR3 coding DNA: TGTGCCAGCAGCTTAACCTACCGGAACACTGAAGCTTTCTTT.

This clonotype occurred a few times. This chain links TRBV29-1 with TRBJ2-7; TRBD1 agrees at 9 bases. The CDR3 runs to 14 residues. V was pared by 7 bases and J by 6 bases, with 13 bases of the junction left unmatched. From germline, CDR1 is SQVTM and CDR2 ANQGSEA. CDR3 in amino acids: CSGLTGTGSLEQYF. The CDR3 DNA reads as TGCAGCGGCCTGACCGGGACAGGGAGTCTCGAGCAGTACTTC.